This paragraph covers one TCR beta chain sequence. Its antigen remains unknown. Quantitative molecular-barcoded 5'-RACE generated the TCR beta libraries. MiXCR, run by TCRdb on the 5' RACE reads, gives a single entry per CDR3 protein. The data hold about 480,000 distinct CDR3 sequences, with more than 15% observed a single time. The data derive from a study of CD8 T cells in ankylosing spondylitis. General study points: CD8+ by phenotype, disease-linked clones were relatively rare in peripheral blood. It appeared that ankylosing spondylitis blood was characterized by a TCR beta motif of about eight highly homologous variants.

The clonotype originates from a male donor with ankylosing spondylitis. The sequencing input was blood, either unsorted or a sorted T cell fraction (not recorded which).

DNA of the CDR3: TGTGCCAGTAGTAGTTCCCCGCCAGGGAATAATGGGCCCCAGCATTTT. Amino acids: CASSSSPPGNNGPQHF. The V call is TRBV19, the J call TRBJ1-5; tentatively, D is TRBD1 (5 bases). The V gene's germline CDR1 is LNHDA and CDR2 SQIVND (reference sequence). The CDR3 sequence is 16 residues long. Trimming took 4 bases from V and 9 from J, leaving 22 bases between them.